This record covers a single TCR beta chain. Antigen unknown. CDR3 length: 15 amino acids. CDR1 GTSNPN and CDR2 SVGIG come from the germline V gene (reference sequence). V shed 1 base, J shed 0 bases, and the junction held 3 bases outside the gene matches. This entry comes from a study of cytomegalovirus exposure and HLA in healthy donors. Study results and caveats: Reportedly, diagnosis of cytomegalovirus status by the classifier showed high specificity and sensitivity.

Produced via immunoSEQ multiplex PCR; TCRdb's table is partial and in-frame only. The sample holds about 140,000 clones, roughly 92% seen once. The validation cohort, a group of some 120 subjects, included the donors and was separate from the approximately 680-subject first cohort. Sequencing was done on a sample of PBMCs. V and J are TRBV30 and TRBJ1-2, with 9 bases that match TRBD1. This receptor was identified in a man between 18 and 35 years old in good health and CMV-seronegative. Written as DNA, the CDR3 is TGTGCCTGGAGTGCTAACAGGGGGCCTAACTATGGCTACACCTTC. Translated: CAWSANRGPNYGYTF. The full variable domain, completed using reference TRBV30 and TRBJ1-2, is SQTIHQWPATLVQPVGSPLSLECTVEGTSNPNLYWYRQAAGRGLQLLFYSVGIGQISSEVPQNLSASRPQDRQFILSSKKLLLSDSGFYLCAWSANRGPNYGYTFGSGTRLTVV.